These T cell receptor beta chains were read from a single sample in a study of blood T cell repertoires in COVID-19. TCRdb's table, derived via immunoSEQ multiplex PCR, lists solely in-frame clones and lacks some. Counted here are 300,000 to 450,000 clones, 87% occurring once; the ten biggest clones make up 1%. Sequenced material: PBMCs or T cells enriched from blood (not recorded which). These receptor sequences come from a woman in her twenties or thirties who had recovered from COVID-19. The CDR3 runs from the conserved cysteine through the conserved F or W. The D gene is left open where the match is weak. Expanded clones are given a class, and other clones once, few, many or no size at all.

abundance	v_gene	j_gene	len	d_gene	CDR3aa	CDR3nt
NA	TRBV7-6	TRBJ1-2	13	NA	CASSPLDGSGYTF	TGTGCCAGCAGCCCATTAGATGGTTCCGGCTACACCTTC
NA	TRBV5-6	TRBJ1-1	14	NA	CASSLVGGNTEAFF	TGTGCCAGCAGCTTGGTCGGTGGGAACACTGAAGCTTTCTTT
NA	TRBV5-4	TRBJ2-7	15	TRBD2	CASSQGTSGGYEQYF	TGTGCCAGCAGCCAAGGGACTAGCGGGGGGTACGAGCAGTACTTC
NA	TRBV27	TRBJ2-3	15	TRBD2	CASSFGRGLTDTQYF	TGTGCCAGCAGTTTTGGGCGGGGGTTAACAGATACGCAGTATTTT
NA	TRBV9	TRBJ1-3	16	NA	CASNQGSGLSGNTIYF	TGTGCCAGCAACCAGGGGTCGGGGCTCTCTGGAAACACCATATATTTT
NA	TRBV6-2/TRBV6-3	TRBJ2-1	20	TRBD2	CASSYSERGGGLSSYNEQFF	TGTGCCAGCAGTTACTCGGAGCGGGGGGGCGGTTTGAGCTCCTACAATGAGCAGTTCTTC
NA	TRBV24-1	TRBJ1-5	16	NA	CATMTRRPRPHQPQHF	TGTGCCACCATGACAAGGAGGCCGCGACCCCATCAGCCCCAGCATTTT
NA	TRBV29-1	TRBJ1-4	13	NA	CSALDSFNEKLFF	TGCAGCGCCCTAGACAGCTTCAATGAAAAACTGTTTTTT
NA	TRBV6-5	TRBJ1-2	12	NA	CASSRDRYGYTF	TGTGCCAGCAGCCGGGATCGCTATGGCTACACCTTC
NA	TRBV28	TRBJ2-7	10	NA	CASGLSEQYF	TGTGCCAGCGGTCTCAGCGAGCAGTACTTC
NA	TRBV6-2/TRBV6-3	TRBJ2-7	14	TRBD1	CASSPPTGRYEQYF	TGTGCCAGCAGCCCACCGACAGGGCGCTACGAGCAGTACTTC
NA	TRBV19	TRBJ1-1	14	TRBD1	CASNPGQGFPEAFF	TGTGCCAGTAACCCAGGACAGGGATTCCCTGAAGCTTTCTTT
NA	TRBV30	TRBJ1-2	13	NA	CAWSVTAGSGYTF	TGTGCCTGGAGTGTAACAGCTGGGAGCGGCTACACCTTC
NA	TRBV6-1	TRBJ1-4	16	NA	CASSEAVLGIGEKLFF	TGTGCCAGCAGTGAAGCGGTTCTCGGGATAGGGGAAAAACTGTTTTTT
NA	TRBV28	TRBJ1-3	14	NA	CASSRGGSGNTIYF	TGTGCCAGCAGCCGCGGTGGCTCTGGAAACACCATATATTTT
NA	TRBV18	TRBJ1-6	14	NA	CASSPNAGDSPLHF	TGTGCCAGCTCACCCAATGCGGGGGATTCACCCCTCCACTTT
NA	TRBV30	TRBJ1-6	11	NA	CAWSRNSPLHF	TGTGCCTGGAGTCGTAATTCACCCCTCCACTTT
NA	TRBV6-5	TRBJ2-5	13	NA	CASPRGRGETQYF	TGTGCCAGCCCAAGGGGGAGAGGAGAGACCCAGTACTTC
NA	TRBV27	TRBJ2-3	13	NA	CASSSVNTDTQYF	TGTGCCAGCAGTTCGGTTAACACAGATACGCAGTATTTT
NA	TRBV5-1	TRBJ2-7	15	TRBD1	CASSLAGQGAYEQYF	TGCGCCAGCAGCTTGGCGGGACAGGGGGCCTACGAGCAGTACTTC
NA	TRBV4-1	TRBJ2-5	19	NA	CASSQDPPGREGVRSTQYF	TGCGCCAGCAGCCAAGATCCCCCTGGAAGGGAGGGGGTTAGGTCTACCCAGTACTTC
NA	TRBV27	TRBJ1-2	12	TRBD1	CASRQGAGGYTF	TGTGCCAGCAGGCAGGGGGCAGGTGGCTACACCTTC
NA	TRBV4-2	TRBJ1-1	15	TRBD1	CASSFGQALRTEAFF	TGTGCCAGCAGCTTCGGACAGGCCCTTAGGACTGAAGCTTTCTTT
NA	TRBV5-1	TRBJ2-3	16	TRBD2	CASSSGLAGPSDTQYF	TGCGCCAGCAGCTCGGGACTAGCGGGGCCGTCAGATACGCAGTATTTT
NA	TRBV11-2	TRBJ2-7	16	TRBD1	CASSLGHGTGGGEQYF	TGTGCCAGCAGCTTAGGGCACGGGACAGGGGGCGGCGAGCAGTACTTC
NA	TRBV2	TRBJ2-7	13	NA	CASSESSRGEQYF	TGTGCCAGCAGTGAGTCTAGCCGGGGCGAGCAGTACTTC
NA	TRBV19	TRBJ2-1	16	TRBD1	CASSVQGISSYNEQFF	TGTGCCAGTAGTGTACAGGGGATTAGCTCCTACAATGAGCAGTTCTTC
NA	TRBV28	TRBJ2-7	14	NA	CASAPPGIRYEQYF	TGTGCCAGCGCTCCCCCAGGGATCCGGTACGAGCAGTACTTC
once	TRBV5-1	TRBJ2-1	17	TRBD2	CASRQSLSGAAGNEQFF	TGCGCCAGCAGGCAGAGCCTAAGCGGGGCCGCGGGGAATGAGCAGTTCTTC
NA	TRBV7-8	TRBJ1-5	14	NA	CASSRGQLNQPQHF	TGTGCCAGCAGCCGTGGACAGCTGAATCAGCCCCAGCATTTT
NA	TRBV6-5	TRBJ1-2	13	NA	CASSYAGNYGYTF	TGTGCCAGCAGTTACGCAGGGAACTATGGCTACACCTTC